The clone carrying this T cell receptor (beta chain) appeared a few times. The V and J ends lost 0 bases and 6 bases, in that order; junction bases with no gene match: 9. Germline V gene data show CDR1 as SGDLS and CDR2 as YYNGEE. The CDR3 consists of 16 residues. In the original workflow: Amplification of reference gene primers provided the estimated nucleated cell counts. Measured with immunoSEQ multiplex PCR; TCRdb has only the in-frame clones, and not every one. V and J calls and clone size are given by that table; D and trimming were obtained from the DNA. Of under 200,000 clones listed, less than 90% are singletons. The data belong to a study of blood T cell repertoires in COVID-19. The overall study: Researchers got acute and convalescent COVID-19 samples from the United States, Italy and Spain. Sources were T cells, B-cell-depleted T cells, or PBMCs; the material itself was cDNA or gDNA.

The specimen was peripheral blood. The V call is TRBV9, the J call TRBJ2-1, with TRBD1 identical over 7 bases. The clonotype was recovered from a man between 65 and 80 years old with active or convalescent COVID-19. The CDR3 protein is CASSVGSGAGGNEQFF. The CDR3, as DNA: TGTGCCAGCAGCGTAGGGTCAGGGGCAGGGGGCAATGAGCAGTTCTTC. Filled out from reference TRBV9 and TRBJ2-1, the complete variable domain reads DSGVTQTPKHLITATGQRVTLRCSPRSGDLSVYWYQQSLDQGLQFLIQYYNGEERAKGNILERFSAQQFPDLHSELNLSSLELGDSALYFCASSVGSGAGGNEQFFGPGTRLTVL.